This note documents a single T cell receptor beta chain sequence. CDR3 length: 18 residues. Germline V gene lookup returns CDR1 LNHDA and CDR2 SQIVND (reference sequence). With V trimmed by 6 bases and J by 4 bases, 18 bases remained unmatched. This specimen belongs to a study of OX40 agonist ivuxolimab in advanced cancers. Clones were sequenced by immunoSEQ multiplex PCR, and TCRdb holds only the in-frame ones, with some missing. The table lists tens of thousands of clones, 80% to 90% of them singletons, with 4.5% to 5.5% in the top ten. V usage is TRBV19 and J usage is TRBJ2-5; 9 bases are shared with TRBD1. The specimen comprised CD4+ or CD8+ T cells sorted from blood, sampled in a trial of the OX40 agonist ivuxolimab. The sequence was collected from an adult with an advanced solid tumor such as melanoma, head and neck, liver or kidney cancer. CDR3 sequence reads: CASRNKDRGGLGGETQYF. The CDR3 DNA sequence: TGTGCCAGTAGGAACAAAGACAGGGGGGGTTTAGGAGGAGAGACCCAGTACTTC.